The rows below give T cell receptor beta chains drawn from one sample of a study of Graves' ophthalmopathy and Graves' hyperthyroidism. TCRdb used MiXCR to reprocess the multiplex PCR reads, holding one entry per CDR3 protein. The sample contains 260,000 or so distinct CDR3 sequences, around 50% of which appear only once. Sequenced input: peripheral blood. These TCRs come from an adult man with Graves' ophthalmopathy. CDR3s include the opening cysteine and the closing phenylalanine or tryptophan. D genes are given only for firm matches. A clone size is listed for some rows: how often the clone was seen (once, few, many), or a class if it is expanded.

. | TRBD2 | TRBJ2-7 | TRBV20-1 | CSATLAGVYEQYF | TGCAGTGCCACTCTAGCGGGAGTCTATGAGCAGTACTTC
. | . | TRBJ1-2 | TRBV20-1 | CSARDQVRRTLANYGYTF | TGCAGTGCTAGAGATCAAGTACGGAGAACGTTAGCTAACTATGGCTACACCTTC
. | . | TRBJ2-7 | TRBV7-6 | CASSLANPDEQYF | TGTGCCAGCAGCTTAGCCAACCCCGACGAGCAGTACTTC
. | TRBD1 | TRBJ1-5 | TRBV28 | CASTSDRSIQNQPQHF | TGTGCCAGCACTTCGGACAGGTCGATTCAAAATCAGCCCCAGCATTTT
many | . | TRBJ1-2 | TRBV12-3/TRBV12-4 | CASRSTGTRESYTF | TGTGCCAGCAGGAGCACCGGGACACGCGAGAGCTACACCTTC
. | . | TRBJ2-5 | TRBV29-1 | CSGQLGLQETQYF | TGCAGCGGCCAACTGGGACTCCAAGAGACCCAGTACTTC
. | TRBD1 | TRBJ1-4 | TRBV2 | CASITQGGNEKLFF | TGTGCCAGTATCACTCAGGGGGGGAATGAAAAACTGTTTTTT
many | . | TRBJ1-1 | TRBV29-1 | CSVVDGEWDTEAFF | TGCAGCGTTGTTGATGGGGAATGGGACACTGAAGCTTTCTTT
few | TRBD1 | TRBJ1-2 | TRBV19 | CASNNRGSGGYTF | TGTGCCAGTAACAACAGGGGCTCGGGTGGCTACACCTTC
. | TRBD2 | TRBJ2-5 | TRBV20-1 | CSAPPVAGGLGTQYF | TGCAGTGCTCCTCCTGTGGCGGGAGGTTTAGGGACCCAGTACTTC
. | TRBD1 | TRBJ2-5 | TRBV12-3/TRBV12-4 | CASSPLGTGPRETQYF | TGTGCCAGCAGTCCACTCGGGACAGGGCCCCGGGAGACCCAGTACTTC